What follows are 18 T cell receptor beta chains derived from one specimen sequenced in a study of blood T cells in healthy people across ages. It was with a sample-barcoded 5' primer and a J-beta primer mix that a second PCR of roughly 6 to 11 cycles was run. TCRdb ran MiXCR on the 5' RACE reads and lists one entry per CDR3 protein. The sample shows roughly 1.7 million distinct CDR3 sequences, about 35% of them seen only once. The sequenced sample was blood. The source of these receptors is a woman aged 30 to 39 in good health.

In its sample, this clonotype was seen a few times. This chain connects TRBV7-8 to TRBJ1-2; maybe TRBD1 (6 bases). V was trimmed by 3 bases and J by 2 bases, leaving 13 bases between them. This CDR3 is 15 amino acids long. Germline CDR1 is SGHVS and CDR2 is FQNEAQ. CDR3 DNA sequence: TGTGCCAGCAGCTTCTACAGGGACGAAAACTATGGCTACACCTTC. Translating gives CASSFYRDENYGYTF.

V gene TRBV20-1 combines with J gene TRBJ1-2; D remains unclear. The CDR3 is 13 residues long. Germline CDR1 reads DFQATT; CDR2 reads SNEGSKA (reference sequence). With 5 bases removed from V and 2 bases from J, the gap between germline ends came to 12 bases. In nucleotides, the CDR3 is TGCAGTGCTCCGGACGTCCTCAACTATGGCTACACCTTC. This gives the protein CSAPDVLNYGYTF.

This clonotype was detected ten times or more. The chain uses TRBV6-2 or TRBV6-3 and TRBJ2-1; D uncertain. The CDR3 consists of 15 residues. CDR1 is MNHEY, CDR2 SVGEGT, per germline. V dropped 2 bases and J dropped 2 bases, with 10 bases sitting between them. The CDR3 loop is CASSYGRMAYNEQFF. In nucleotides, the CDR3 is TGTGCCAGCAGTTACGGAAGGATGGCCTACAATGAGCAGTTCTTC.

The CDR3 sequence is CASSPFRGASTDTQYF. CDR3 nucleotides: TGTGCCAGCAGCCCCTTTCGCGGGGCGAGCACAGATACGCAGTATTTT. This sequence joins TRBV7-3 and TRBJ2-3; maybe TRBD2 (6 bases). The CDR3 has 16 amino acids. Trimming removed 5 bases at V and 0 bases at J, with 15 bases between. Germline values: CDR1 SGHTA, CDR2 FQGTGA.

This clonotype was counted once. The gene calls are TRBV7-9 and TRBJ2-5; D could derive from TRBD1 or TRBD2 (5 bases each). Trimming pared 4 bases from V and 0 bases from J, leaving 15 bases between. From germline, CDR1 is SEHNR and CDR2 FQNEAQ (reference sequence). The CDR3 contains 16 residues. CDR3 sequence: CASSYRGGRHQETQYF. CDR3 DNA: TGTGCCAGCAGCTACCGGGGCGGAAGACACCAAGAGACCCAGTACTTC.

Worth noting for this clonotype: A much larger clone lies one base from this, so it may be a read error. The rearrangement uses TRBV4-2 and TRBJ2-7; D is ambiguous. The germline V and J ends were trimmed by 1 base and 0 bases, with 16 bases remaining between them. The V gene's germline CDR1 is LGHNA and CDR2 YNFKEQ. CDR3 size: 17 residues. CDR3 sequence (DNA): TGTGCCAGCAGCCAAGGAGGTGGCAGTCCTAGCTCCTACGAGCAGTACTTC. This gives the protein CASSQGGGSPSSYEQYF.

This CDR3 is CASTGGGSGANVLTF. CDR3 bases: TGTGCCAGCACCGGGGGAGGCTCTGGGGCCAACGTCCTGACTTTC. The V call is TRBV6-1, the J call TRBJ2-6; D is perhaps TRBD2 (6 bases). This CDR3 spans 15 amino acids. V gave up 7 bases and J gave up 0 bases, with 10 bases separating them. Germline loops: CDR1 MNHNS, CDR2 SASEGT.

This clonotype appeared a few times. The CDR3 spells CAWSVVKAANTEAFF. In nucleotides, the CDR3 is TGTGCCTGGAGTGTTGTCAAGGCGGCGAACACTGAAGCTTTCTTT. The gene calls are TRBV30 and TRBJ1-1, with D unresolved. Germline CDR1 and CDR2: GTSNPN and SVGIG (reference sequence). With 0 bases removed from V and 1 base from J, the gap between germline ends came to 12 bases. The length of the CDR3 is 15 residues.

The sample holds a few counts of this clonotype. The rearrangement joins TRBV12-3 or TRBV12-4 to TRBJ2-3; TRBD2 is a possible D gene (6 bases). The CDR3 consists of 16 residues. Trimming took 7 bases from V and 2 from J, leaving 19 bases between them. In DNA form, the CDR3 reads TGTGCCAGCACCCTGCGGCGGGATGGGTCCACAGATACGCAGTATTTT. Its protein is CASTLRRDGSTDTQYF.

This clonotype has ten or more counts. This sequence joins TRBV10-3 and TRBJ2-1, with 8 nucleotides matching TRBD2. The CDR3 consists of 13 residues. J lost 7 bases, V lost 5 bases, and 4 bases had no gene match. Germline lookup yields CDR1 ENHRY and CDR2 SYGVKD. The CDR3 coding sequence is TGTGCCATCAGTCCGGGGGGGCGGAATGAGCAGTTCTTC. Its protein is CAISPGGRNEQFF.

V gene TRBV7-9 combines with J gene TRBJ2-2; the D is unclear. The CDR3 has 14 residues. Germline lookup yields CDR1 SEHNR and CDR2 FQNEAQ (reference sequence). With 7 bases removed from V and 5 bases from J, the gap between germline ends came to 14 bases. DNA of the CDR3: TGTGCCAGCAACCTTAACGCTCGAACCGGGGAGCTGTTTTTT. This gives the protein CASNLNARTGELFF. Combining the CDR3 with reference TRBV7-9 and TRBJ2-2 gives the whole variable domain DTGVSQNPRHKITKRGQNVTFRCDPISEHNRLYWYRQTLGQGPEFLTYFQNEAQLEKSRLLSDRFSAERPKGSFSTLEIQRTEQGDSAMYLCASNLNARTGELFFGEGSRLTVL.

This clonotype has ten or more counts. The J gene is TRBJ2-5, the V gene TRBV7-2; TRBD2 might be the D (6 bases). V lost 5 bases to trimming and J lost 1 base, with 11 bases between them. Germline CDR1 and CDR2: SGHTA and FQGNSA. The CDR3 is 14 residues long. The CDR3 here is CASSLLAVQETQYF. CDR3 bases: TGTGCCAGCAGCCTGTTAGCGGTCCAAGAGACCCAGTACTTC.

This clonotype appeared a few times. The chain employs TRBV12-5 and TRBJ2-1; 7 bases are a match to TRBD2. The CDR3 has 14 residues. Germline CDR1 LGHNT, CDR2 FRNRAP. V lost 6 bases to trimming and J lost 5 bases; unmatched junction nucleotides: 7. The CDR3 loop is CASGGGRRDNEQFF. The CDR3 bases are TGTGCTAGTGGGGGGGGGAGGCGTGACAATGAGCAGTTCTTC. The full variable domain, its missing parts supplied by reference TRBV12-5 and TRBJ2-1, is DARVTQTPRHKVTEMGQEVTMRCQPILGHNTVFWYRQTMMQGLELLAYFRNRAPLDDSGMPKDRFSAEMPDATLATLKIQPSEPRDSAVYFCASGGGRRDNEQFFGPGTRLTVL.

The J gene is TRBJ2-1, the V gene TRBV27, with 9 bases aligning to TRBD2. The CDR3 has 16 amino acids. Germline V gene data show CDR1 as MNHEY and CDR2 as SMNVEV (reference sequence). V shed 6 bases and J 5 bases; nucleotides not matched to a gene: 11. CDR3 sequence reads: CASRPPILAGHNEQFF. DNA for the CDR3: TGTGCCAGCAGACCTCCCATTCTAGCGGGGCACAATGAGCAGTTCTTC.

V gene TRBV5-1 combines with J gene TRBJ2-2; 9 bases are shared with TRBD1. The trim removed 4 bases at V and 0 bases at J, leaving 4 bases unmatched. CDR3 length: 16 amino acids. From germline, CDR1 is SGHRS and CDR2 YFSETQ. As DNA, the CDR3 is TGCGCCAGCAGCGCAGGGGACAGGGCGAACACCGGGGAGCTGTTTTTT. Protein: CASSAGDRANTGELFF.

The chain recombines TRBV3-1 with TRBJ1-1; TRBD1 agrees at 11 bases. The germline V gene has CDR1 LGHDT and CDR2 YNNKEL (reference sequence). V was pared by 5 bases and J by 5 bases, with 7 bases of the junction left unmatched. CDR3 length equals 15 residues. As DNA, the CDR3 is TGTGCCAGCAGCGGAGGACAGGGGGCGGATACTGAAGCTTTCTTT. Protein sequence: CASSGGQGADTEAFF. Full variable domain (remainder filled in from reference TRBV3-1 and TRBJ1-1): DTAVSQTPKYLVTQMGNDKSIKCEQNLGHDTMYWYKQDSKKFLKIMFSYNNKELIINETVPNRFSPKSPDKAHLNLHINSLELGDSAVYFCASSGGQGADTEAFFGQGTRLTVV.

This clonotype appeared a few times. V usage is TRBV20-1 and J usage is TRBJ2-1; possibly TRBD2 for D (6 bases). Trimming removed 0 bases at V and 4 bases at J, with 13 bases between. In germline, CDR1 is DFQATT, CDR2 SNEGSKA (reference sequence). CDR3 size: 15 residues. CDR3 in DNA: TGCAGTGCTAGAGATAGTCTAGCGTTATACAATGAGCAGTTCTTC. Translation: CSARDSLALYNEQFF.

J is TRBJ2-1 and V is TRBV4-1, with 12 bases lining up with TRBD2. Looked up from germline, CDR1 is MGHRA and CDR2 is YSYEKL. J gave up 6 bases and V 3 bases, and 6 bases lay outside the gene matches. The CDR3 has 16 residues. The CDR3 bases are TGCGCCAGCAGCCATCGGACTAGCGGGGTTTTCAATGAGCAGTTCTTC. This codes for CASSHRTSGVFNEQFF.